Following are 31 T cell receptor beta chains from one sample sequenced in a study of CD8+ T cells in alopecia areata. The sequencing template was cDNA reverse transcribed from extracted RNA. The data were produced by immunoSEQ multiplex PCR, yet TCRdb's version contains in-frame clones alone and is incomplete. Counted here are about 130,000 clones, approximately 53% occurring once; the ten biggest clones make up 4.5%. Sequenced here: CD4+ T cells sorted from blood, sampled at week 0. These receptors were obtained from a human donor with alopecia areata.

The chain recombines TRBV15 with TRBJ1-5, with unresolved D. Germline CDR1 reads LNHNV; CDR2 reads YYDKDF (reference sequence). Trimming cost V 1 base and J 5 bases, with 6 bases left between them. There are 13 residues in the CDR3. Written as DNA, the CDR3 is TGTGCCACCAGCAGAGTTTTAGATCAGCCCCAGCATTTT. As protein: CATSRVLDQPQHF.

The chain recombines TRBV28 with TRBJ2-5; TRBD1 agrees at 9 bases. V gave up 9 bases and J gave up 3 bases; unmatched junction bases: 8. Germline CDR1 MDHEN, CDR2 SYDVKM. The length of the CDR3 is 14 residues. The CDR3 loop is CASSWDRVEETQYF. DNA of the CDR3: TGTGCCAGTTCGTGGGACAGGGTAGAAGAGACCCAGTACTTC. Complete variable domain (other parts from reference TRBV28 and TRBJ2-5): DVKVTQSSRYLVKRTGEKVFLECVQDMDHENMFWYRQDPGLGLRLIYFSYDVKMKEKGDIPEGYSVSREKKERFSLILESASTNQTSMYLCASSWDRVEETQYFGPGTRLLVL.

The V gene is TRBV4-3, the J gene TRBJ2-7; 8 nucleotides line up with TRBD1. The germline V gene has CDR1 LGHNA and CDR2 YSLEER. Trimming took 1 base from V and 7 from J; bases not matched to a gene: 9. The CDR3 is 15 residues long. This CDR3 is CASSQGGQGAPEQYF. CDR3 DNA: TGCGCCAGCAGCCAAGGTGGTCAGGGGGCGCCTGAGCAGTACTTC.

The J gene is TRBJ2-1, the V gene TRBV7-2; 7 bases agree with TRBD2. Per the germline V gene, CDR1 is SGHTA and CDR2 is FQGNSA. The V segment lost 5 bases and the J segment 6 bases; nucleotides outside the gene matches: 13. The CDR3 contains 16 residues. The CDR3 protein is CASSPQGGSSGNEQFF. DNA of the CDR3: TGTGCCAGCAGCCCGCAGGGAGGGTCTTCGGGCAATGAGCAGTTCTTC.

This chain joins TRBV29-1 and TRBJ2-1; D may be TRBD1 (6 bases). CDR1 is SQVTM, CDR2 ANQGSEA, per germline. V was cut by 8 bases and J by 4 bases, with 18 bases left in between. There are 14 residues in the CDR3. The CDR3 protein is CSLLLGTPYNEQFF. CDR3 DNA: TGCAGCCTCCTACTGGGGACACCTTACAATGAGCAGTTCTTC.

This clone was picked up a small number of times. The CDR3 region is CSVSGRGGNQPQHF. The CDR3 DNA sequence: TGCAGCGTTTCCGGCAGGGGAGGCAATCAGCCCCAGCATTTT. The chain carries TRBV29-1 and TRBJ1-5, with D possibly being TRBD1 (6 bases). In germline, CDR1 is SQVTM, CDR2 ANQGSEA. The V end was cut by 5 bases, the J end by 2 bases, with 13 bases between. This CDR3 contains 14 residues.

The genes are TRBV11-2 and TRBJ2-1, with TRBD1 matching 8 bases. CDR3 length equals 16 residues. Germline CDR1 is SGHAT and CDR2 is FQNNGV. Trimming removed 0 bases from V and 4 bases from J; junction bases left unmatched: 5. The CDR3 region is CASSLDGQGFYNEQFF. CDR3 coding DNA: TGTGCCAGCAGCTTAGACGGACAGGGATTTTACAATGAGCAGTTCTTC.

The chain recombines TRBV5-1 with TRBJ2-2; 13 bases line up with TRBD2. This CDR3 has 16 amino acids. The junction had 3 bases not matched to a gene; V was cut back by 0 bases and J by 7 bases. Germline V CDR1 and CDR2: SGHRS, YFSETQ. This CDR3 reads CASSLGTSGRVGELFF. CDR3 bases: TGCGCCAGCAGCTTGGGGACTAGCGGGAGAGTCGGGGAGCTGTTTTTT.

The rearrangement uses TRBV5-6 and TRBJ1-2; 8 bases are shared with TRBD1. The CDR3 runs to 16 residues. Germline CDR1 and CDR2: SGHDT and YYEEEE. The V gene end was trimmed by 0 bases and the J gene end by 2 bases; junction bases not matched to a gene: 6. The CDR3 loop reads CASSLVPGGGNYGYTF. Here the CDR3 DNA reads TGTGCCAGCAGCTTGGTGCCAGGGGGCGGAAACTATGGCTACACCTTC.

V is TRBV4-3 and J is TRBJ1-2; D is unresolved. Germline V gene data show CDR1 as LGHNA and CDR2 as YSLEER. This CDR3 region has 13 residues. Between the trimmed V and J ends, which lost 0 bases and 4 bases, there was a span of 6 bases. CDR3: CASSQDRIYGYTF. The CDR3 nucleotides are TGCGCCAGCAGCCAAGATCGCATCTATGGCTACACCTTC.

This chain joins TRBV6-5 and TRBJ1-1; no definite D call. The CDR3 is 15 residues long. The germline V and J ends were trimmed by 0 bases and 4 bases, with 12 bases remaining between them. Looked up from germline, CDR1 is MNHEY and CDR2 is SVGAGI. CDR3 DNA: TGTGCCAGCAGTTACTCCGCGGAGAGCCGCACTGAAGCTTTCTTT. Amino acid sequence: CASSYSAESRTEAFF.

This clone occurred once. The J gene is TRBJ2-7, the V gene TRBV5-1; D perhaps matches TRBD1 (6 bases). From germline, CDR1 is SGHRS and CDR2 YFSETQ. The CDR3 consists of 14 residues. With 3 bases removed from V and 2 bases from J, the gap between germline ends came to 12 bases. The CDR3 loop reads CASSSQGPPYEQYF. DNA of the CDR3: TGCGCCAGCAGCTCACAGGGACCCCCCTACGAGCAGTACTTC.

V is TRBV9 and J is TRBJ2-2; D uncertain. Germline V gene lookup returns CDR1 SGDLS and CDR2 YYNGEE. The CDR3 covers 14 residues. The V end was cut by 5 bases, the J end by 3 bases, with 11 bases between. In DNA, the CDR3 is TGTGCCAGCAGTCCTCAAGGTTACACCGGGGAGCTGTTTTTT. Translated: CASSPQGYTGELFF. Supplemented by reference TRBV9 and TRBJ2-2, the full variable domain reads DSGVTQTPKHLITATGQRVTLRCSPRSGDLSVYWYQQSLDQGLQFLIQYYNGEERAKGNILERFSAQQFPDLHSELNLSSLELGDSALYFCASSPQGYTGELFFGEGSRLTVL.

The chain uses TRBV27 and TRBJ2-7; D not resolved. Germline CDR1 is MNHEY and CDR2 is SMNVEV (reference sequence). The CDR3 is 11 residues long. V gave up 8 bases and J gave up 4 bases, with 9 bases separating them. The CDR3 protein is CASLDWYEQYF. The DNA of the CDR3 is TGTGCCAGCCTTGACTGGTACGAGCAGTACTTC.

This chain connects TRBV19 to TRBJ2-6; the D gene is possibly TRBD2 (6 bases). V lost 4 bases and J 0 bases, leaving 13 bases between the germline ends. This CDR3 has 17 amino acids. Germline V lookup: CDR1 LNHDA, CDR2 SQIVND (reference sequence). The CDR3 coding sequence is TGTGCCAGTAGTAGGCGCGGGACTCGCTCTGGGGCCAACGTCCTGACTTTC. Translating it yields CASSRRGTRSGANVLTF.

This clone was seen more than once but under ten times. This sequence joins TRBV27 and TRBJ2-7; D may be TRBD1 (6 bases). Trimming stripped 5 bases from V and 3 bases from J, with 14 bases between. Germline values: CDR1 MNHEY, CDR2 SMNVEV (reference sequence). The CDR3 has 14 residues. CDR3 loop: CASSPRQVHYEQYF. The CDR3, as DNA: TGTGCCAGCAGTCCAAGACAGGTTCACTACGAGCAGTACTTC.

The V and J genes are TRBV27 and TRBJ2-1; 14 nucleotides line up with TRBD2. With V trimmed by 5 bases and J by 4 bases, 10 bases remained unmatched. This CDR3 spans 18 amino acids. From germline, CDR1 is MNHEY and CDR2 SMNVEV (reference sequence). The CDR3 DNA is TGTGCCAGCAGTGGATCCGGGACTAGCGGGAGAATATACAATGAGCAGTTCTTC. Translated, it gives CASSGSGTSGRIYNEQFF.

The chain employs TRBV4-1 and TRBJ2-4, with a possible D match to TRBD1 (5 bases). This CDR3 spans 15 amino acids. V lost 0 bases and J lost 9, with 15 bases in between. Germline V CDR1 and CDR2: MGHRA, YSYEKL. For the CDR3, the DNA is TGCGCCAGCAGCCAAGATATAAGGCAGGGCTCCATTCAGTACTTC. Its translation is CASSQDIRQGSIQYF.

J is TRBJ1-2 and V is TRBV5-4; possible D gene TRBD1, 6 bases. Trimming removed 1 base at V and 8 bases at J, with 9 bases between. In germline, CDR1 is SGHNT, CDR2 YYREEE (reference sequence). This CDR3 spans 12 amino acids. Here the CDR3 reads CASSLPGEGYTF. CDR3 nucleotides: TGTGCCAGCAGCTTGCCAGGGGAGGGCTACACCTTC.

The CDR3 region has the DNA TGTGCCAGCAGACCCCGGGGGGGGAGGTCAGATACGCAGTATTTT. It translates to CASRPRGGRSDTQYF. The chain recombines TRBV5-4 with TRBJ2-3, with 8 bases aligning to TRBD2. The CDR3 is 15 residues long. With V trimmed by 5 bases and J by 4 bases, 9 bases remained unmatched. The germline gives CDR1 SGHNT, CDR2 YYREEE (reference sequence).

This chain links TRBV7-2 with TRBJ1-1; D perhaps matches TRBD1 (5 bases). V lost 1 base to trimming and J lost 11 bases, with 20 bases between them. The CDR3 covers 15 residues. Germline values: CDR1 SGHTA, CDR2 FQGNSA. The DNA for the CDR3 is TGTGCCAGCAGCTTAGTGCGGGAACTAGGCTCAGGGGCTTTCTTT. This gives the protein CASSLVRELGSGAFF. The entire variable domain, with the rest obtained from reference TRBV7-2 and TRBJ1-1, is as follows: GAGVSQSPSNKVTEKGKDVELRCDPISGHTALYWYRQSLGQGLEFLIYFQGNSAPDKSGLPSDRFSAERTGGSVSTLTIQRTQQEDSAVYLCASSLVRELGSGAFFGQGTRLTVV.

The chain carries TRBV29-1 and TRBJ2-5; D is unresolved. V lost 5 bases, J lost 1 base, and 14 bases lay in between. The CDR3 contains 14 residues. Germline V gives CDR1 SQVTM, CDR2 ANQGSEA. CDR3 nucleotides: TGCAGCGTTAATTTTTTGACGTTCCAAGAGACCCAGTACTTC. Translating gives CSVNFLTFQETQYF.

J is TRBJ1-1 and V is TRBV18, with 10 bases aligning to TRBD1. V trimming: 1 base; J trimming: 3 bases; junction bases outside the gene matches: 8. CDR1 and CDR2 from the germline V gene are KGHSH and LQKENI. This CDR3 is built from 17 residues. For the CDR3, the DNA is TGTGCCAGCTCACCACTTATGGACAGGGGGTTCGACACTGAAGCTTTCTTT. Its protein product is CASSPLMDRGFDTEAFF.

The J gene is TRBJ2-1, the V gene TRBV4-3, with D tentatively TRBD1 (5 bases). The CDR3 contains 15 residues. Trimming pared 0 bases from V and 5 bases from J, leaving 11 bases between. CDR1 is LGHNA and CDR2 is YSLEER in the germline V gene. CDR3 loop: CASSQDIGVNNEQFF. In DNA form, the CDR3 reads TGCGCCAGCAGCCAAGATATAGGGGTTAACAATGAGCAGTTCTTC.

This clone was seen more than once but under ten times. J is TRBJ2-3 and V is TRBV11-2, with D uncertain. Germline V gene sequence: CDR1 SGHAT, CDR2 FQNNGV. CDR3 length equals 13 residues. The V end lost 5 bases, the J end lost 1 base, and 7 bases lay between the germline ends. DNA for the CDR3: TGTGCCAGCAGCCAAGGTCGCACAGATACGCAGTATTTT. This translates into CASSQGRTDTQYF.

This clone showed up just a few times. Written as DNA, the CDR3 is TGTGCCAGCAGCTTAAGAGCGTCTGACAGGTTTGGAGGGTACACCTTC. Protein: CASSLRASDRFGGYTF. The rearrangement uses TRBV7-9 and TRBJ1-2; D might be TRBD1 (6 bases). CDR1 SEHNR and CDR2 FQNEAQ come from the germline V gene (reference sequence). V was clipped by 2 bases and J by 11 bases, with 24 bases between them. The CDR3 extends over 16 amino acids.

This clone was recorded once. The V and J genes are TRBV4-2 and TRBJ2-7; weak D call: TRBD1 (6 bases). The CDR3 spans 15 residues. Germline assignment: CDR1 LGHNA and CDR2 YNFKEQ. V lost 1 base and J lost 3, with 13 bases in between. CDR3 amino acids: CASSQAAGDDYEQYF. The CDR3 nucleotides are TGTGCCAGCAGCCAAGCTGCAGGGGATGACTACGAGCAGTACTTC.

The chain uses TRBV6-5 and TRBJ2-5, with a tentative D call TRBD2 (5 bases). Trimming shortened V by 0 bases and J by 5 bases, and 10 bases separated the two germline ends. CDR3 length: 14 amino acids. Germline values: CDR1 MNHEY, CDR2 SVGAGI. The CDR3 loop is CASSYSTRGETQYF. The CDR3 coding sequence is TGTGCCAGCAGTTACTCGACCCGAGGGGAGACCCAGTACTTC.

This clone turned up a few times. The chain is built from TRBV9 and TRBJ1-2, with D perhaps matching TRBD1 (5 bases). The CDR3 spans 13 residues. Germline V gene lookup returns CDR1 SGDLS and CDR2 YYNGEE. Trimming took off 2 bases at V and 8 bases at J, with 13 bases between the two ends. CDR3 sequence (DNA): TGTGCCAGCAGCGTGGTGGAAAGGGGCGGCTACACCTTC. It is translated as CASSVVERGGYTF. Variable domain in full (rest from reference TRBV9 and TRBJ1-2): DSGVTQTPKHLITATGQRVTLRCSPRSGDLSVYWYQQSLDQGLQFLIQYYNGEERAKGNILERFSAQQFPDLHSELNLSSLELGDSALYFCASSVVERGGYTFGSGTRLTVV.

The V gene is TRBV19, the J gene TRBJ1-5; D gene ambiguous. CDR3 length: 12 amino acids. Germline assignment: CDR1 LNHDA and CDR2 SQIVND (reference sequence). Trimming cost V 9 bases and J 1 base, with 7 bases left between them. CDR3 loop: CASTGSNQPQHF. In nucleotides, the CDR3 is TGTGCCAGCACGGGCAGCAATCAGCCCCAGCATTTT.

CDR3 coding DNA: TGTGCCAGCTCGAATGACAGGAATGAAAAACTGTTTTTT. This encodes CASSNDRNEKLFF. This chain uses TRBV18 with TRBJ1-4; a possible D gene is TRBD1 (6 bases). CDR3 length: 13 amino acids. Trimming took 6 bases from V and 5 from J, leaving 10 bases between them. Germline values: CDR1 KGHSH, CDR2 LQKENI.